The present entry profiles one T cell receptor beta chain with its context. As yet, its antigen is unknown. V dropped 3 bases and J dropped 4 bases, with 12 bases sitting between them. The CDR3 spans 14 residues. Per the germline V gene, CDR1 is SGDLS and CDR2 is YYNGEE. The data are from a study of immune cell composition in non-small cell lung cancer. Study outcomes and limitations: TIL tumour reactivity correlated with maximal tumour-associated clone frequency in adenocarcinoma.

The assay was immunoSEQ multiplex PCR, and TCRdb's table has in-frame clones only and misses some. The table lists approximately 2,100 clones, around 80% of them singletons, with around 13% in the top ten. The source material was lung tumor tissue. This TCR came from a human donor with non-small cell lung cancer. This chain uses TRBV9 with TRBJ2-3; perhaps TRBD1 as D (6 bases). The CDR3 region has the DNA TGTGCCAGCAGCGCCGGGCAGGGGCCAGATACGCAGTATTTT. Protein: CASSAGQGPDTQYF. The full variable domain, with the rest looked up from reference TRBV9 and TRBJ2-3, is DSGVTQTPKHLITATGQRVTLRCSPRSGDLSVYWYQQSLDQGLQFLIQYYNGEERAKGNILERFSAQQFPDLHSELNLSSLELGDSALYFCASSAGQGPDTQYFGPGTRLTVL.